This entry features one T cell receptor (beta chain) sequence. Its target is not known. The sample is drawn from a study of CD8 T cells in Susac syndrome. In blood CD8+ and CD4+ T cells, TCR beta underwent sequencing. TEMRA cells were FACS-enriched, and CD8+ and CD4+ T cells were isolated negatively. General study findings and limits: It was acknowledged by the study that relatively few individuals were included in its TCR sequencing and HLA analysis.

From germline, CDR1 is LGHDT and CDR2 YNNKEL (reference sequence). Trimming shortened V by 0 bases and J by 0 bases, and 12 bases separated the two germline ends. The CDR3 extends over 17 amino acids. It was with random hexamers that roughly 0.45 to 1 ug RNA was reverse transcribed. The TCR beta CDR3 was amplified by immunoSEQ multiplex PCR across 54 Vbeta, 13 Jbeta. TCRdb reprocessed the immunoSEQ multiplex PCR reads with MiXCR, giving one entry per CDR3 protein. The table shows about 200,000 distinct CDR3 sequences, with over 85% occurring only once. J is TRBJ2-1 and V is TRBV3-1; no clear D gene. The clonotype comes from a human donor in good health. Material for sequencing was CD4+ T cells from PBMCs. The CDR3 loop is CASSQESLGSSYNEQFF. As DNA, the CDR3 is TGTGCCAGCAGCCAAGAGAGCCTGGGAAGCTCCTACAATGAGCAGTTCTTC.